This TCR beta chain was documented in a study of CD8+CD57+ T cells in acquired aplastic anemia. The study profiled TCR beta VDJ and CDR3 using genomic DNA as template. TCRdb passed the reads through MiXCR, listing each CDR3 protein once. The sample has 200,000 or so distinct CDR3 sequences, around 65% seen once; the top ten hold around 42%. The CDR3 is 16 amino acids. Germline CDR1 is SEHNR and CDR2 is FQNEAQ (reference sequence). Trimming took 2 bases from V and 5 from J; bases not matched to a gene: 9. The origin of this receptor is a human donor with severe aplastic anemia or a healthy control (not recorded which). The sample taken for sequencing was sorted CD4+, CD8+, or CD8+CD57+ T cells (not recorded which) from PBMCs. This chain joins TRBV7-9 and TRBJ2-7; 10 bases align to TRBD2. The CDR3 spells CASSLSYLAGAHEQYF. The CDR3 DNA reads TGTGCCAGCAGCTTATCCTACCTAGCGGGAGCCCACGAGCAGTACTTC.